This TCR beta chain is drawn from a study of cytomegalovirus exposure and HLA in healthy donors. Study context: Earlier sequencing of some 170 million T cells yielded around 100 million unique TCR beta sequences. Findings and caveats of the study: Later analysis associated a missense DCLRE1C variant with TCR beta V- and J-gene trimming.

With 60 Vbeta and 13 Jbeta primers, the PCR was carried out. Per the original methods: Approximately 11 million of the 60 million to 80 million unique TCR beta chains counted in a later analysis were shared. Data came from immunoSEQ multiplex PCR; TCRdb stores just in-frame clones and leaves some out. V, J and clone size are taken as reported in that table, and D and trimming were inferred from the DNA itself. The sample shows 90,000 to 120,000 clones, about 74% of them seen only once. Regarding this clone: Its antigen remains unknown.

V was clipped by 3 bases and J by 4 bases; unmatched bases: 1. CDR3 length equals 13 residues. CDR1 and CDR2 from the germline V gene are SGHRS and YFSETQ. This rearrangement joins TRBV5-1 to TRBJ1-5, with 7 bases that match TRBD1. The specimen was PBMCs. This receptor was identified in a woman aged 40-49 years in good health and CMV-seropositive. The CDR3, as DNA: TGCGCCAGCAGCTCGGGACAGAATCAGCCCCAGCATTTT. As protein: CASSSGQNQPQHF.